A single sample gave rise to the 5 T cell receptor beta chains below, sequenced in a study of blood T cell repertoires in COVID-19. The data were produced by immunoSEQ multiplex PCR, yet TCRdb's version contains in-frame clones alone and is incomplete. The table records 95,000 to 120,000 clones, approximately 85% of them present only once. The sequencing sample was made of peripheral blood. The receptors shown here come from an older woman with COVID-19, enrolled during active disease.

The chain joins TRBV27 to TRBJ1-5; 8 bases map to TRBD1. Unmatched junction bases numbered 7, after V lost 4 bases and J lost 5 bases. Germline loops: CDR1 MNHEY, CDR2 SMNVEV (reference sequence). This CDR3 comprises 15 residues. The CDR3, as DNA: TGTGCCAGCAGTTCTGGGACAGGAGGAGATCAGCCCCAGCATTTT. Translating gives CASSSGTGGDQPQHF.

The chain carries TRBV9 and TRBJ1-5, with D perhaps TRBD1 (6 bases). CDR3 length equals 14 residues. The V end was cut by 0 bases, the J end by 4 bases, with 8 bases between. Germline V gene sequence: CDR1 SGDLS, CDR2 YYNGEE. The CDR3 DNA reads TGTGCCAGCAGCGTAGGGACAGCTAATCAGCCCCAGCATTTT. Protein product: CASSVGTANQPQHF. Drawing the rest from reference TRBV9 and TRBJ1-5, the complete variable domain is DSGVTQTPKHLITATGQRVTLRCSPRSGDLSVYWYQQSLDQGLQFLIQYYNGEERAKGNILERFSAQQFPDLHSELNLSSLELGDSALYFCASSVGTANQPQHFGDGTRLSIL.

This chain links TRBV6-5 with TRBJ1-1; 8 bases agree with TRBD1. The CDR3 runs 15 residues. V dropped 2 bases and J dropped 7; count of bases not matched to a gene: 9. CDR1 MNHEY and CDR2 SVGAGI come from the germline V gene. CDR3 nucleotides: TGTGCCAGCAGTTACACGGAGGCAGGGGGCGGTGAAGCTTTCTTT. As protein: CASSYTEAGGGEAFF.

The chain has TRBV10-1 and TRBJ1-2; D not certain. Germline V lookup: CDR1 WNHNN, CDR2 SYGVQD (reference sequence). With 6 bases removed from V and 1 base from J, the gap between germline ends came to 6 bases. This CDR3 spans 12 amino acids. The CDR3 loop reads CASSQFNYGYTF. For the CDR3, the DNA is TGCGCCAGCAGCCAATTTAACTATGGCTACACCTTC.

The chain has TRBV19 and TRBJ1-5; the D is unclear. Germline V gene data show CDR1 as LNHDA and CDR2 as SQIVND (reference sequence). This CDR3 is built from 13 residues. Trimming removed 6 bases at V and 7 bases at J, with 13 bases between. The CDR3 loop reads CASRTGKVQPQHF. CDR3 coding DNA: TGTGCCAGTAGGACGGGGAAAGTCCAGCCCCAGCATTTT.